This T cell receptor beta chain was profiled in a study of T-cell reconstitution after alpha-beta-depleted transplantation in children. During its preparation, the TCRbeta library received unique molecular identifiers. TCRdb re-derived calls from the PCR reads in MiXCR, one entry per CDR3 protein. This sample has around 340,000 distinct CDR3 sequences; 10% to 15% occur once, and the top ten carry about 4.5%. This clonotype occurred many times. This CDR3 region has 13 residues. Germline assignment: CDR1 MNHNY and CDR2 SVGAGI (reference sequence). With 3 bases clipped from V and 4 bases from J, the junction kept 2 bases outside the gene matches.

Sequences were derived from PBMCs, sampled from the stem cell graft. This sequence joins TRBV6-6 and TRBJ1-1; 7 bases fit TRBD1. The TCR originated in a human donor who donated a stem cell graft to a child with Fanconi anemia. The CDR3 loop reads CASSYGDSTEAFF. The DNA of the CDR3 is TGTGCCAGCAGTTATGGGGACAGCACTGAAGCTTTCTTT.